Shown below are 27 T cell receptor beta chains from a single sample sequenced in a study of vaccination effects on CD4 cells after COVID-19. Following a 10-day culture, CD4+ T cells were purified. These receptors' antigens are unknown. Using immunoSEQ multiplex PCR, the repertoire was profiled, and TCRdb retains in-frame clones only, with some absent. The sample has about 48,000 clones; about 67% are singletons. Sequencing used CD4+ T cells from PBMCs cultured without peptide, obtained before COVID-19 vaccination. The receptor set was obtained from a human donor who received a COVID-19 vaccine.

CDR3 residues: CASSQDPIGDRGQPQHF. CDR3 DNA sequence: TGTGCCAGCAGCCAAGATCCTATCGGGGACAGGGGACAGCCCCAGCATTTT. The chain couples TRBV3-1 (or the pseudogene TRBV3-2) to TRBJ1-5, with 10 positions matching TRBD1. CDR1 is LGHDT, CDR2 YNNKEL, per germline (reference sequence). Trimming removed 0 bases from V and 7 bases from J; junction bases left unmatched: 9. The CDR3 has 17 amino acids.

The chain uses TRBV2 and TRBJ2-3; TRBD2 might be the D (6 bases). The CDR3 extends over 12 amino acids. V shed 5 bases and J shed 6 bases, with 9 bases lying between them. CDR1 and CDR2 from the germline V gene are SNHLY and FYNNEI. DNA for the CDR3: TGTGCCAGCAGTCCCGGAGGGGATACGCAGTATTTT. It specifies CASSPGGDTQYF. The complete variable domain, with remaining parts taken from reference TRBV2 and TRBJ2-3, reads EPEVTQTPSHQVTQMGQEVILRCVPISNHLYFYWYRQILGQKVEFLVSFYNNEISEKSEIFDDQFSVERPDGSNFTLKIRSTKLEDSAMYFCASSPGGDTQYFGPGTRLTVL.

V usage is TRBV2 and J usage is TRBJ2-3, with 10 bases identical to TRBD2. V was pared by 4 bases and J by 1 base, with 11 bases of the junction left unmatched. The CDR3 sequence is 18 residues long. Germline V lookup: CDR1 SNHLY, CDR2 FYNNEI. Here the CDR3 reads CASSVFRAGGGGTDTQYF. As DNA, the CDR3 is TGTGCCAGCAGTGTGTTTAGAGCGGGAGGGGGAGGCACAGATACGCAGTATTTT.

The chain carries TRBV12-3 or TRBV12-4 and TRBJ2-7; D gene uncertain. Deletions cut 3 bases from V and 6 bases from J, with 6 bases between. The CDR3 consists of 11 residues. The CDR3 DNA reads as TGTGCCAGCAGTTTTTCGACCGAGCAGTACTTC. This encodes CASSFSTEQYF.

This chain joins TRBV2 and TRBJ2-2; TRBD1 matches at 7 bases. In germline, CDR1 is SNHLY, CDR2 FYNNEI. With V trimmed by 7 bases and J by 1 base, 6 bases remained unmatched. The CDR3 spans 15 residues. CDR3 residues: CASNLNRGNTGELFF. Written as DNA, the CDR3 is TGTGCCAGCAACCTCAACAGGGGGAACACCGGGGAGCTGTTTTTT.

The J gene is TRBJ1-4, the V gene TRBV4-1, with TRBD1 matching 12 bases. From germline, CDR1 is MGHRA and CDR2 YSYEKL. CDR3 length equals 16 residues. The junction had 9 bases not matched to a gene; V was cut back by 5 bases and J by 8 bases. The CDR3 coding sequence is TGCGCCAGCAGCGGGCCGGGACAGGGGGCGCAGGAAAAACTGTTTTTT. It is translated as CASSGPGQGAQEKLFF.

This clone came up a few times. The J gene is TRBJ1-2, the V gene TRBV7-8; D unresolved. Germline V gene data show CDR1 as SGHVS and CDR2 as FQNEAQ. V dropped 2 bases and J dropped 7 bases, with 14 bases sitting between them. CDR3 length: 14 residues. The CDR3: CASSLLVVSGGYTF. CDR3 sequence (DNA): TGTGCCAGCAGCTTACTGGTAGTTTCGGGTGGCTACACCTTC.

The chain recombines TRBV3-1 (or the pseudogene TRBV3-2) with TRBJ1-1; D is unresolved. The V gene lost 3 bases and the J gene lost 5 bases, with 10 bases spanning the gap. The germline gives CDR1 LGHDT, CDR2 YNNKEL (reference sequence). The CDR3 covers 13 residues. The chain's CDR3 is CASSQWSGTEAFF. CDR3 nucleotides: TGTGCCAGCAGCCAGTGGTCGGGGACTGAAGCTTTCTTT.

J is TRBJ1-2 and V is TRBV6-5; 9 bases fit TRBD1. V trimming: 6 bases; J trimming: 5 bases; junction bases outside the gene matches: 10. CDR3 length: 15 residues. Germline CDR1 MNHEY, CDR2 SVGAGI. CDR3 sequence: CASRLGQGNFYGYTF. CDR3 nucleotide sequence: TGTGCCAGCAGACTGGGACAGGGAAATTTTTATGGCTACACCTTC.

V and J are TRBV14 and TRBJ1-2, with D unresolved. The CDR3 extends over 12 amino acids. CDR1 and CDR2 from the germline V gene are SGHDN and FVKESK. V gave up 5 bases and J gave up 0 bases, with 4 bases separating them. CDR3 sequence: CASSWANYGYTF. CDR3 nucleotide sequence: TGTGCCAGCAGCTGGGCTAACTATGGCTACACCTTC. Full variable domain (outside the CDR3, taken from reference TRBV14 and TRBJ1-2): EAGVTQFPSHSVIEKGQTVTLRCDPISGHDNLYWYRRVMGKEIKFLLHFVKESKQDESGMPNNRFLAERTGGTYSTLKVQPAELEDSGVYFCASSWANYGYTFGSGTRLTVV.

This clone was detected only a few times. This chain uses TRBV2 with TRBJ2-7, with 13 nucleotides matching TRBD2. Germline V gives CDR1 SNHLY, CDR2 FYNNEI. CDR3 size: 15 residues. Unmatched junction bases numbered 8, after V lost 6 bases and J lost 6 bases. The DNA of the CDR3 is TGTGCCAGCAGGGGACTAGCGGGGAGCCCTACCGAGCAGTACTTC. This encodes CASRGLAGSPTEQYF.

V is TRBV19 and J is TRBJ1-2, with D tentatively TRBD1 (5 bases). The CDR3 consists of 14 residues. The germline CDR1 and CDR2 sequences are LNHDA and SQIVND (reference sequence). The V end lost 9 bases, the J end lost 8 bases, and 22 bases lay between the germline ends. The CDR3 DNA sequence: TGTGCCAGCTACGATCGGGACGGGATTTGGGGCTACACCTTC. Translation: CASYDRDGIWGYTF.

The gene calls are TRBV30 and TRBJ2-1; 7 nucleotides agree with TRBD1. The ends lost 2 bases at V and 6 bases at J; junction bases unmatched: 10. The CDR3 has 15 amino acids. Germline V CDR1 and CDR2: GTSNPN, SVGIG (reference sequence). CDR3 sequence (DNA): TGTGCCTGGAGTCCCGACAGGGCAGTTTTCAATGAGCAGTTCTTC. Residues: CAWSPDRAVFNEQFF.

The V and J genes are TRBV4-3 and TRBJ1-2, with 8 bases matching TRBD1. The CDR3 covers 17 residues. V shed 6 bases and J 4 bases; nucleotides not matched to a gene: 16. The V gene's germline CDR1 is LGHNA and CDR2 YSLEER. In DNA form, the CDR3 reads TGCGCCAGCAGTCACGACTGGGCAGGGGGCACCCCCTATGGCTACACCTTC. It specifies CASSHDWAGGTPYGYTF.

The CDR3 sequence is CASSYGSAGELFF. The CDR3 nucleotides read TGTGCCAGCAGTTACGGGTCGGCCGGGGAGCTGTTTTTT. This chain connects TRBV6-6 to TRBJ2-2, with D hard to call. The V end was cut by 2 bases, the J end by 6 bases, with 7 bases between. The V gene's germline CDR1 is MNHNY and CDR2 SVGAGI (reference sequence). This CDR3 has 13 residues.

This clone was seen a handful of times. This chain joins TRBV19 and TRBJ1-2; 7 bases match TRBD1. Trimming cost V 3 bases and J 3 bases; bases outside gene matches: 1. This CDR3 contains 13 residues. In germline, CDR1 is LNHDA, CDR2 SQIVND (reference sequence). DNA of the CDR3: TGTGCCAGTAGTATCGGACAGGACTATGGCTACACCTTC. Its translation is CASSIGQDYGYTF.

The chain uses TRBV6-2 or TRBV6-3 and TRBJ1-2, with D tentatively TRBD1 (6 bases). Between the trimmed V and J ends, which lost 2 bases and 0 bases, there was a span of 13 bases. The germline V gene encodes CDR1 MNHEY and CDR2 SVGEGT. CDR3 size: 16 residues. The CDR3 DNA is TGTGCCAGCAGTTACCGATCGGGACAAACTAACTATGGCTACACCTTC. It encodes CASSYRSGQTNYGYTF.

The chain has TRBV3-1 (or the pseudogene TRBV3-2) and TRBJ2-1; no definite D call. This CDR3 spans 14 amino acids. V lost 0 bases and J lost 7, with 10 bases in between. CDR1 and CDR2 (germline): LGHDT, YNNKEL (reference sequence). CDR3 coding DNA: TGTGCCAGCAGCCAAGATCGTATTCTGAATGAGCAGTTCTTC. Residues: CASSQDRILNEQFF.

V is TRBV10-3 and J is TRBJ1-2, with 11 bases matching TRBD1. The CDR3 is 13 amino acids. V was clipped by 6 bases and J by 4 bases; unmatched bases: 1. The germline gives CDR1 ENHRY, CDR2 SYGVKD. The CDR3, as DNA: TGTGCCATCAGGGGGACAGGGGGCTATGGCTACACCTTC. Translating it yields CAIRGTGGYGYTF.

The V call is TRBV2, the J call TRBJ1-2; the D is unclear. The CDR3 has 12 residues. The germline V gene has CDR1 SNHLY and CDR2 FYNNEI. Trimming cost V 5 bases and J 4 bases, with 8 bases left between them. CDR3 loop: CASSPPRYGYTF. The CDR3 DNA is TGTGCCAGCAGTCCCCCGCGCTATGGCTACACCTTC. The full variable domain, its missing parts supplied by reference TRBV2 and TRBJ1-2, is EPEVTQTPSHQVTQMGQEVILRCVPISNHLYFYWYRQILGQKVEFLVSFYNNEISEKSEIFDDQFSVERPDGSNFTLKIRSTKLEDSAMYFCASSPPRYGYTFGSGTRLTVV.

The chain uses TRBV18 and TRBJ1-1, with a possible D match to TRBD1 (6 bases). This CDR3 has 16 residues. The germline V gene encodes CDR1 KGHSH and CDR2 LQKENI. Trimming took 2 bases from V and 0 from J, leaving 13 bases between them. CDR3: CASSPWTASMNTEAFF. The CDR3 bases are TGTGCCAGCTCACCATGGACAGCCTCAATGAACACTGAAGCTTTCTTT.

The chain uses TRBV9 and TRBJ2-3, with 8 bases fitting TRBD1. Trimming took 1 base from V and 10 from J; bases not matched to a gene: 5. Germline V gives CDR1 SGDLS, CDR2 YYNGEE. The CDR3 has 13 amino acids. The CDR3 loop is CASSVQGAGSQYF. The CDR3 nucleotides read TGTGCCAGCAGCGTACAGGGGGCGGGATCGCAGTATTTT.

CDR3 protein: CAIRDGTDYEQYF. The DNA for the CDR3 is TGTGCCATCAGAGACGGGACCGACTACGAGCAGTACTTC. V gene TRBV10-3 combines with J gene TRBJ2-7; D could derive from TRBD1 or TRBD2 (5 bases each). Germline assignment: CDR1 ENHRY and CDR2 SYGVKD. CDR3 length: 13 residues. Trimming left V 6 bases short and J 3 bases short, with 12 bases between.

CDR3 protein: CAISEYGGSNTEAFF. The CDR3 DNA is TGTGCCATCAGTGAGTATGGGGGTTCGAACACTGAAGCTTTCTTT. This chain links TRBV10-3 with TRBJ1-1, with a tentative D call TRBD1 (5 bases). Germline CDR1 reads ENHRY; CDR2 reads SYGVKD. The CDR3 length is 15 residues. V was pared by 1 base and J by 1 base, with 10 bases between.

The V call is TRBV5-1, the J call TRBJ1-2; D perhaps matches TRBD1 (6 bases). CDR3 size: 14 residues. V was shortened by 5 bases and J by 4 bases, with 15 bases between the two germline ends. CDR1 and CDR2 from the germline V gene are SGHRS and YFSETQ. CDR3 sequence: CASRPGTPIYGYTF. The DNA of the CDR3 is TGCGCCAGCAGGCCCGGGACACCTATCTATGGCTACACCTTC. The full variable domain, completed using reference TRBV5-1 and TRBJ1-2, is KAGVTQTPRYLIKTRGQQVTLSCSPISGHRSVSWYQQTPGQGLQFLFEYFSETQRNKGNFPGRFSGRQFSNSRSEMNVSTLELGDSALYLCASRPGTPIYGYTFGSGTRLTVV.

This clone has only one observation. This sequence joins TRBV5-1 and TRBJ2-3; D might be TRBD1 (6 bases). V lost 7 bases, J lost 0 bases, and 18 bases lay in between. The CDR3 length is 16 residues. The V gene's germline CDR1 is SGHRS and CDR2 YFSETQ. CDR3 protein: CASGGYTGSSTDTQYF. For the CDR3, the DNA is TGCGCCAGCGGAGGTTACACAGGGTCTAGCACAGATACGCAGTATTTT. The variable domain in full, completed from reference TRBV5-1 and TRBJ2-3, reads KAGVTQTPRYLIKTRGQQVTLSCSPISGHRSVSWYQQTPGQGLQFLFEYFSETQRNKGNFPGRFSGRQFSNSRSEMNVSTLELGDSALYLCASGGYTGSSTDTQYFGPGTRLTVL.

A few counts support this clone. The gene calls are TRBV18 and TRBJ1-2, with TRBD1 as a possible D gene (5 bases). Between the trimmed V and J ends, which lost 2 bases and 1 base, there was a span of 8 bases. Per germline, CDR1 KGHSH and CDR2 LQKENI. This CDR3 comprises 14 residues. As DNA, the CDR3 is TGTGCCAGCTCACCAGGGACGGATAACTATGGCTACACCTTC. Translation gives CASSPGTDNYGYTF.